Presented here are 26 T cell receptor beta chains from one specimen sequenced in a study of T cell responses to AZD1222 COVID-19 vaccine. Sequenced by immunoSEQ multiplex PCR; TCRdb stores in-frame clones only, minus some. Among around 80,000 clones, 90% were seen once, and the ten largest hold around 5.3%. Sequences were derived from peripheral blood, sampled on day 0 of AZD1222 vaccination. These receptors originate from an adult in good health.

The J gene is TRBJ2-1, the V gene TRBV24-1, with TRBD2 matching over 13 bases. CDR1 KGHDR and CDR2 SFDVKD come from the germline V gene. This CDR3 contains 17 residues. J lost 6 bases, V lost 4 bases, and 8 bases had no gene match. CDR3 nucleotides: TGTGCCACCAGTGAGGCCCGACTAGCGGGGGGTGGCAATGAGCAGTTCTTC. Translating gives CATSEARLAGGGNEQFF.

This clone was observed a handful of times. J is TRBJ2-2 and V is TRBV21-1; the table's D gene call, TRBD1, was not cross checked with the DNA. TRBV21-1 is a pseudogene segment. This CDR3 is 17 amino acids long. CDR3 protein: CASSKAARGRNTGELFF. The DNA for the CDR3 is TGTGCCAGCAGCAAAGCGGCGAGGGGGCGGAACACCGGGGAGCTGTTTTTT.

A word on this clone: The CDR3 ends on some other residue instead of the conserved phenylalanine or tryptophan, so this is likely a read error. No DNA is shown, since the ends of the CDR3 on it are uncertain; the CDR3 is the one TCRdb lists. The J gene is TRBJ1-2, the V gene TRBV6-5; the table's D call of TRBD1 was not tested on the DNA. Per germline, CDR1 MNHEY and CDR2 SVGAGI. The CDR3 spans 14 amino acids, including both terminal residues. The CDR3 protein is CASTMSVGQGTSRN.

The chain recombines TRBV5-1 with TRBJ2-6; D is uncertain. The CDR3 runs 16 residues. Trimming took 0 bases from V and 2 from J, leaving 9 bases between them. From germline, CDR1 is SGHRS and CDR2 YFSETQ. CDR3 sequence: CASSLAGNTGANVLTF. The CDR3, as DNA: TGCGCCAGCAGCTTGGCTGGGAATACTGGGGCCAACGTCCTGACTTTC.

The V and J genes are TRBV11-3 and TRBJ2-7; 7 bases agree with TRBD1. The CDR3 is made up of 14 amino acids. The junction had 12 bases not matched to a gene; V was cut back by 11 bases and J by 2 bases. CDR1 is SGHNT, CDR2 YENEEA, per germline. CDR3 DNA: TGTGCCGCAACCCGGGACAGTAATGCCTACGAGCAGTACTTC. Its translation is CAATRDSNAYEQYF. Using reference TRBV11-3 and TRBJ2-7 for the parts outside the CDR3, the full variable domain is EAGVVQSPRYKIIEKKQPVAFWCNPISGHNTLYWYLQNLGQGPELLIRYENEEAVDDSQLPKDRFSAERLKGVDSTLKIQPAELGDSAVYLCAATRDSNAYEQYFGPGTRLTVT.

This chain joins TRBV27 and TRBJ1-1; no clear D gene. Germline V gives CDR1 MNHEY, CDR2 SMNVEV (reference sequence). The CDR3 is 14 residues long. V lost 4 bases to trimming and J lost 1 base, with 10 bases between them. The CDR3 spells CASSWRDANTEAFF. CDR3 in DNA: TGTGCCAGCAGTTGGCGCGACGCGAACACTGAAGCTTTCTTT.

V is TRBV30 and J is TRBJ2-5; unclear D gene. V was trimmed by 2 bases and J by 4 bases, leaving 14 bases between them. This CDR3 contains 14 residues. Germline CDR1 reads GTSNPN; CDR2 reads SVGIG (reference sequence). This chain's CDR3 is CAWSLGPTRETQYF. The CDR3 coding sequence is TGTGCCTGGAGTTTAGGTCCGACCAGAGAGACCCAGTACTTC.

The CDR3: CASSPGALADTQYF. CDR3 DNA: TGTGCCAGCTCACCAGGCGCTCTTGCAGATACGCAGTATTTT. The V and J genes are TRBV18 and TRBJ2-3; D gene unclear. CDR1 KGHSH and CDR2 LQKENI come from the germline V gene. V dropped 2 bases and J dropped 4 bases, with 10 bases sitting between them. The CDR3 is made up of 14 amino acids.

This chain links TRBV2 with TRBJ2-5; 7 bases fit TRBD1. Trimming removed 6 bases from V and 4 bases from J; junction bases left unmatched: 5. From germline, CDR1 is SNHLY and CDR2 FYNNEI. CDR3 length equals 13 residues. CDR3 nucleotides: TGTGCCAGCAGGGAGACAGGGCCAGAGACCCAGTACTTC. Translating gives CASRETGPETQYF.

This chain joins TRBV6-1 and TRBJ1-4, with D possibly matching TRBD1 (6 bases). Per the germline V gene, CDR1 is MNHNS and CDR2 is SASEGT. This CDR3 has 14 amino acids. With 1 base removed from V and 8 bases from J, the gap between germline ends came to 11 bases. The chain's CDR3 is CASSEGGAGEKLFF. CDR3 sequence (DNA): TGTGCCAGCAGTGAAGGGGGGGCGGGAGAAAAACTGTTTTTT.

CDR3 DNA: TGCGCCAGCAGCCAAGATCGGGAGCCGCTGTTGAATGAAAAACTGTTTTTT. It yields the protein CASSQDREPLLNEKLFF. J is TRBJ1-4 and V is TRBV4-3; D uncertain. CDR1 is LGHNA, CDR2 YSLEER, per germline. V gave up 0 bases and J gave up 5 bases, with 16 bases separating them. The CDR3 covers 17 residues.

Concerning this clone itself: Other DNA sequences of this sample code for an identical CDR3. This chain uses TRBV28 with TRBJ2-3; a possible D gene is TRBD2 (5 bases). The CDR3 has 14 residues. V was clipped by 6 bases and J by 4 bases, with 14 bases between them. Germline V lookup: CDR1 MDHEN, CDR2 SYDVKM. The CDR3 DNA is TGTGCCAGCAGCCCGGGAAGTCGGGCAGATACGCAGTATTTT. Encoded protein: CASSPGSRADTQYF.

The V call is TRBV28, the J call TRBJ1-5; D possibly corresponds to TRBD1 (6 bases). CDR1 MDHEN and CDR2 SYDVKM come from the germline V gene. V was cut by 6 bases and J by 9 bases, with 12 bases left in between. The CDR3 covers 12 residues. For the CDR3, the DNA is TGTGCCAGCAGGGGGGGCCAATGGCCCCAGCATTTT. This translates into CASRGGQWPQHF.

This chain connects TRBV24-1 to TRBJ1-5; D possibly corresponds to TRBD1 (5 bases). Germline loops: CDR1 KGHDR, CDR2 SFDVKD. The ends were cut back, 6 bases at V and 2 bases at J, with 13 bases in the middle. The CDR3 covers 15 residues. In nucleotides, the CDR3 is TGTGCCACCAGTATGGGGCAGGGAGGCAATCAGCCCCAGCATTTT. This translates into CATSMGQGGNQPQHF.

V is TRBV29-1 and J is TRBJ2-7; TRBD2 matches 8 bases. CDR3 length equals 13 residues. CDR1 and CDR2 from the germline V gene are SQVTM and ANQGSEA. V lost 4 bases to trimming and J lost 0 bases; unmatched junction nucleotides: 2. In DNA, the CDR3 is TGCAGCGTTGTCGGGGGGGGCTCCTACGAGCAGTACTTC. Translated: CSVVGGGSYEQYF.

This clone was seen a single time. The V call is TRBV2, the J call TRBJ1-5, with 8 bases lining up with TRBD1. The trim removed 1 base at V and 5 bases at J, leaving 10 bases unmatched. This CDR3 contains 17 residues. The germline V gene has CDR1 SNHLY and CDR2 FYNNEI. The CDR3 DNA sequence: TGTGCCAGCAGTGAAGAGGAGCGAGACAGGGGAGATCAGCCCCAGCATTTT. Translating gives CASSEEERDRGDQPQHF. The full variable domain, with the rest looked up from reference TRBV2 and TRBJ1-5, is EPEVTQTPSHQVTQMGQEVILRCVPISNHLYFYWYRQILGQKVEFLVSFYNNEISEKSEIFDDQFSVERPDGSNFTLKIRSTKLEDSAMYFCASSEEERDRGDQPQHFGDGTRLSIL.

This chain uses TRBV13 with TRBJ1-3; D is unclear. The CDR3 loop spans 16 amino acids. Germline values: CDR1 PRHDT, CDR2 FYEKMQ (reference sequence). The V and J ends lost 7 bases and 2 bases respectively, with 18 bases between them. The CDR3 loop is CASTLNAGFPGNTIYF. The CDR3 region has the DNA TGTGCCAGCACCCTTAACGCCGGTTTTCCTGGAAACACCATATATTTT.

This clone was counted a single time. The rearrangement joins TRBV29-1 to TRBJ1-3; perhaps TRBD1 as D (6 bases). CDR1 is SQVTM, CDR2 ANQGSEA, per germline. The CDR3 consists of 15 residues. V was pared by 6 bases and J by 1 base, with 16 bases between. CDR3 sequence: CSVTVGGQSGNTIYF. CDR3 in DNA: TGCAGCGTAACGGTGGGGGGCCAATCTGGAAACACCATATATTTT.

This rearrangement joins TRBV19 to TRBJ2-7; perhaps TRBD1 as D (6 bases). This CDR3 spans 15 amino acids. V lost 1 base, J lost 3 bases, and 13 bases lay in between. Looked up from germline, CDR1 is LNHDA and CDR2 is SQIVND (reference sequence). The CDR3 sequence: CASSIGQGSFYEQYF. The CDR3 DNA is TGTGCCAGTAGTATAGGGCAGGGGTCCTTCTACGAGCAGTACTTC.

The genes are TRBV28 and TRBJ1-4; possible D gene TRBD1, 6 bases. The CDR3 extends over 15 amino acids. Germline values: CDR1 MDHEN, CDR2 SYDVKM. V gave up 10 bases and J gave up 0 bases, with 15 bases separating them. The CDR3 DNA reads TGTGCCACCCGGGGGGGCGCCGCAACTAATGAAAAACTGTTTTTT. It codes for CATRGGAATNEKLFF.

The V gene is TRBV21-1, the J gene TRBJ2-7. TRBV21-1 is classified as a pseudogene. This CDR3 comprises 15 residues. The CDR3 nucleotides read TGTGCCAGCAGCAACCTTGGACGGCCCTCCTACGAGCAGTACTTC. It translates to CASSNLGRPSYEQYF.

V usage is TRBV24-1 and J usage is TRBJ1-2; D unclear. The CDR3 is 15 residues long. Germline V lookup: CDR1 KGHDR, CDR2 SFDVKD. V was trimmed by 4 bases and J by 6 bases, leaving 17 bases between them. In DNA, the CDR3 is TGTGCCACCAGTGAGCGAGTCGACGGTATAAATGGCTACACCTTC. It yields the protein CATSERVDGINGYTF.

V and J are TRBV28 and TRBJ1-2; 8 bases fit TRBD1. This CDR3 region has 15 residues. The germline CDR1 and CDR2 sequences are MDHEN and SYDVKM. J lost 3 bases, V lost 5 bases, and 8 bases had no gene match. This CDR3 reads CASSDPGQGHYGYTF. The CDR3, as DNA: TGTGCCAGCAGTGACCCCGGACAGGGACACTATGGCTACACCTTC.

Of note for this clone: A junction end diverges from the germline sequence, so it may reflect a read error. The genes are TRBV6-1 and TRBJ1-2; tentative D call: TRBD1 (6 bases). The length of the CDR3 is 12 residues. In germline, CDR1 is MNHNS, CDR2 SASEGT. DNA of the CDR3: TGTGCCAGCGGTGACAGGTTCTATGGCTACACCTTC. This codes for CASGDRFYGYTF.

This chain connects TRBV5-1 to TRBJ2-5; the match to TRBD2 covers 12 bases. With 0 bases clipped from V and 4 bases from J, the junction kept 1 base outside the gene matches. Per the germline V gene, CDR1 is SGHRS and CDR2 is YFSETQ. The CDR3 has 15 amino acids. CDR3 sequence: CASSLGLAGAETQYF. The CDR3 bases are TGCGCCAGCAGCTTGGGACTAGCGGGGGCAGAGACCCAGTACTTC.

The rearrangement joins TRBV7-2 to TRBJ2-5; 7 bases line up with TRBD2. The CDR3 is 16 residues long. Looked up from germline, CDR1 is SGHTA and CDR2 is FQGNSA. V lost 5 bases to trimming and J lost 3 bases; unmatched junction nucleotides: 12. The CDR3 sequence is CASSLEPGGPKETQYF. DNA for the CDR3: TGTGCCAGCAGCCTTGAGCCGGGAGGACCCAAAGAGACCCAGTACTTC.